The 30 T cell receptor beta chains presented below share a single source sample, sequenced in a study of cytomegalovirus exposure and HLA in healthy donors. The PCR made use of 60 Vbeta and 13 Jbeta primers. The protocol was immunoSEQ multiplex PCR, while the TCRdb copy is restricted to in-frame clones and leaves out a portion. The sample shows around 150,000 clones, 81% of them seen only once. Sequencing was done on a sample of PBMCs. The receptors were gathered from a woman under 30 in good health and CMV-seronegative.

The chain is built from TRBV6-5 and TRBJ1-2; 11 nucleotides agree with TRBD1. Looked up from germline, CDR1 is MNHEY and CDR2 is SVGAGI. The CDR3 runs to 16 residues. With V trimmed by 2 bases and J by 7 bases, 9 bases remained unmatched. CDR3: CASSYHGTGGTFGYTF. CDR3 in DNA: TGTGCCAGCAGTTACCATGGGACAGGGGGTACGTTTGGCTACACCTTC.

This clone was picked up a small number of times. The genes are TRBV19 and TRBJ2-6, with TRBD1 identical over 8 bases. Trimming removed 6 bases from V and 2 bases from J; junction bases left unmatched: 3. The CDR3 has 15 amino acids. Germline CDR1 LNHDA, CDR2 SQIVND (reference sequence). Here the CDR3 reads CASREQGAGANVLTF. The CDR3 region has the DNA TGTGCCAGTAGAGAACAGGGGGCTGGGGCCAACGTCCTGACTTTC.

The rearrangement joins TRBV5-1 to TRBJ1-5; tentatively, D is TRBD1 (5 bases). The CDR3 totals 17 residues. Germline assignment: CDR1 SGHRS and CDR2 YFSETQ. V was cut by 1 base and J by 0 bases, with 14 bases left in between. CDR3 coding DNA: TGCGCCAGCAGCTTGCGGCCAGGGTCCTTTAGCAATCAGCCCCAGCATTTT. This translates into CASSLRPGSFSNQPQHF.

The rearrangement uses TRBV6-6 and TRBJ2-1, with 9 bases fitting TRBD1. The CDR3 sequence is 16 residues long. Germline CDR1 reads MNHNY; CDR2 reads SVGAGI (reference sequence). The V and J ends lost 2 bases and 5 bases, in that order; junction bases with no gene match: 7. CDR3 residues: CASSYRRGTGNNEQFF. The CDR3 DNA sequence: TGTGCCAGCAGTTACCGAAGAGGGACAGGGAACAATGAGCAGTTCTTC.

This chain connects TRBV19 to TRBJ2-2, with D perhaps TRBD1 (6 bases). Germline CDR1 is LNHDA and CDR2 is SQIVND (reference sequence). The CDR3 is 15 amino acids. V was cut by 4 bases and J by 2 bases, with 11 bases left in between. The CDR3 region has the DNA TGTGCCAGTAGTACGCCAGGGGAAAACACCGGGGAGCTGTTTTTT. This translates into CASSTPGENTGELFF.

The J gene is TRBJ2-7, the V gene TRBV5-1, with TRBD2 identical over 8 bases. The CDR3 is 16 residues long. Looked up from germline, CDR1 is SGHRS and CDR2 is YFSETQ. The V segment lost 3 bases and the J segment 1 base; nucleotides outside the gene matches: 9. Written as DNA, the CDR3 is TGCGCCAGCAGCTCCCAATCAGCGGGAGCGTCCTACGAGCAGTACTTC. This gives the protein CASSSQSAGASYEQYF.

This clone was observed a few times. This rearrangement joins TRBV6-6 to TRBJ2-1; 7 nucleotides agree with TRBD1. CDR3 length: 15 residues. Per germline, CDR1 MNHNY and CDR2 SVGAGI (reference sequence). Trimming cost V 0 bases and J 6 bases; bases outside gene matches: 5. The DNA for the CDR3 is TGTGCCAGCAGTTACTCGAGTTCAGGGGGCAATGAGCAGTTCTTC. This gives the protein CASSYSSSGGNEQFF.

This clone was counted between two and nine times. J is TRBJ2-1 and V is TRBV7-8; 10 nucleotides match TRBD1. This CDR3 comprises 16 residues. Germline values: CDR1 SGHVS, CDR2 FQNEAQ. J lost 4 bases, V lost 5 bases, and 8 bases had no gene match. The CDR3 spells CASSRRRDRGYNEQFF. In DNA, the CDR3 is TGTGCCAGCAGCCGAAGAAGGGACAGGGGATACAATGAGCAGTTCTTC.

The CDR3 sequence: CASSRSSAGYGYTF. CDR3 sequence (DNA): TGTGCCAGCAGTAGGTCTTCCGCGGGGTATGGCTACACCTTC. This rearrangement joins TRBV6-1 to TRBJ1-2; D is undetermined. Germline-derived CDR1 and CDR2 are MNHNS and SASEGT. The CDR3 runs to 14 residues. Trimming shortened V by 5 bases and J by 5 bases, and 15 bases separated the two germline ends.

The rearrangement joins TRBV7-2 to TRBJ1-6; TRBD1 agrees at 7 bases. V lost 4 bases, J lost 8 bases, and 8 bases stayed unmatched. CDR3 length equals 15 residues. From germline, CDR1 is SGHTA and CDR2 FQGNSA. This CDR3 reads CASSSQGQTYSPLHF. CDR3 nucleotide sequence: TGTGCCAGCAGCTCGCAGGGACAGACTTATTCACCCCTCCACTTT.

This chain connects TRBV6-1 to TRBJ2-7, with 8 bases matching TRBD1. Germline CDR1 and CDR2: MNHNS and SASEGT. Trimming took 10 bases from V and 4 from J; bases not matched to a gene: 15. This CDR3 is 15 amino acids long. CDR3 protein: CAMAPGAGGQYEQYF. CDR3 DNA: TGTGCCATGGCTCCTGGGGCAGGGGGCCAGTACGAGCAGTACTTC.

V gene TRBV7-9 combines with J gene TRBJ2-1, with D unresolved. This CDR3 has 13 residues. Looked up from germline, CDR1 is SEHNR and CDR2 is FQNEAQ (reference sequence). V was shortened by 8 bases and J by 5 bases, with 13 bases between the two germline ends. The CDR3 sequence: CASGRDTDNEQFF. The CDR3 DNA is TGTGCCAGCGGCCGCGACACCGACAATGAGCAGTTCTTC.

The chain uses TRBV7-2 and TRBJ2-2, with D maybe TRBD2 (5 bases). The CDR3 loop spans 15 amino acids. The V gene's germline CDR1 is SGHTA and CDR2 FQGNSA. Deletions cut 1 base from V and 5 bases from J, with 11 bases between. The CDR3 region is CASSLGTHITGELFF. DNA for the CDR3: TGTGCCAGCAGCTTAGGGACTCATATAACCGGGGAGCTGTTTTTT.

This clone appeared a single time. The J gene is TRBJ2-7, the V gene TRBV5-6; D perhaps matches TRBD1 (5 bases). Germline loops: CDR1 SGHDT, CDR2 YYEEEE. The CDR3 consists of 15 residues. V lost 4 bases, J lost 3 bases, and 17 bases lay in between. The CDR3 region has the DNA TGTGCCAGCAGCCTCTTGGGAAACAGGCTCTACGAGCAGTACTTC. Amino acids: CASSLLGNRLYEQYF.

CDR3 in DNA: TGCGCCAGCAGCCAACTAGCGGGGGGGTACAATGAGCAGTTCTTC. Protein: CASSQLAGGYNEQFF. The chain recombines TRBV4-1 with TRBJ2-1; TRBD2 matches 12 bases. CDR1 is MGHRA, CDR2 YSYEKL, per germline. Trimming at V came to 2 bases and at J to 4 bases, leaving 0 bases not matched to a gene. The CDR3 sequence is 15 residues long.

The rearrangement joins TRBV14 to TRBJ2-5, with TRBD2 identical over 15 bases. The CDR3 is made up of 18 amino acids. V shed 1 base, J shed 3 bases, and the junction held 6 bases outside the gene matches. Germline loops: CDR1 SGHDN, CDR2 FVKESK. CDR3 coding DNA: TGTGCCAGCAGCCAAGCTGGGGGACTAGCGGGAGGAGAAGAGACCCAGTACTTC. Translating gives CASSQAGGLAGGEETQYF.

This clone was counted only a few times. The rearrangement links TRBV6-6 to TRBJ1-5; possibly TRBD1 for D (6 bases). Germline CDR1 is MNHNY and CDR2 is SVGAGI (reference sequence). V was cut by 7 bases and J by 4 bases, with 8 bases left in between. This CDR3 is 12 amino acids long. DNA for the CDR3: TGTGCCAGCACTACAGGGAATCAGCCCCAGCATTTT. It specifies CASTTGNQPQHF.

A few counts support this clone. The chain joins TRBV6-1 to TRBJ2-7; a weak D match, TRBD2 (5 bases). CDR3 size: 15 residues. V lost 1 base and J 1 base, leaving 11 bases between the germline ends. Germline V gene data show CDR1 as MNHNS and CDR2 as SASEGT. In DNA, the CDR3 is TGTGCCAGCAGTGAAGGAGTGGGCGGGTCCTACGAGCAGTACTTC. Translating gives CASSEGVGGSYEQYF.

The chain uses TRBV28 and TRBJ2-7; maybe TRBD1 (6 bases). CDR1 is MDHEN, CDR2 SYDVKM, per germline. The CDR3 is 14 amino acids. V was pared by 4 bases and J by 4 bases, with 14 bases between. The CDR3 protein is CASSSTGRRYEQYF. The CDR3 nucleotides read TGTGCCAGCAGTTCCACAGGGCGTAGGTACGAGCAGTACTTC.

The chain couples TRBV4-1 to TRBJ2-7, with D possibly being TRBD1 (7 bases). The CDR3 runs 16 residues. Germline CDR1 is MGHRA and CDR2 is YSYEKL. V lost 0 bases to trimming and J lost 4 bases, with 16 bases between them. CDR3 bases: TGCGCCAGCAGCCAAGAAGTGGCGGGACAGATTTACGAGCAGTACTTC. Its protein product is CASSQEVAGQIYEQYF.

CDR3 DNA: TGTGCCAGCAGCCCAAGTATTGCTCGGGCGGGTCAGCCCCAGCATTTT. It encodes CASSPSIARAGQPQHF. This chain uses TRBV11-2 with TRBJ1-5; D is ambiguous. This CDR3 is 16 amino acids long. The germline gives CDR1 SGHAT, CDR2 FQNNGV. V was pared by 5 bases and J by 6 bases, with 20 bases between.

This clone was recorded once. The chain is built from TRBV25-1 and TRBJ2-2, with 11 bases that match TRBD1. With V trimmed by 7 bases and J by 6 bases, 10 bases remained unmatched. The CDR3 runs to 16 residues. Per germline, CDR1 MGHDK and CDR2 SYGVNS. In DNA form, the CDR3 reads TGTGCCAGCACCAAAGGGGACAGGGGGATTTCCGGGGAGCTGTTTTTT. Translated, it gives CASTKGDRGISGELFF. Using reference TRBV25-1 and TRBJ2-2 for the parts outside the CDR3, the full variable domain is EADIYQTPRYLVIGTGKKITLECSQTMGHDKMYWYQQDPGMELHLIHYSYGVNSTEKGDLSSESTVSRIRTEHFPLTLESARPSHTSQYLCASTKGDRGISGELFFGEGSRLTVL.

The V gene is TRBV4-1, the J gene TRBJ2-2; D ambiguous. The V and J ends lost 3 bases and 4 bases respectively, with 18 bases between them. Germline V CDR1 and CDR2: MGHRA, YSYEKL. This CDR3 contains 17 residues. In nucleotides, the CDR3 is TGCGCCAGCAGCCATTTGGGTTTGGGTGCGGCCACCGGGGAGCTGTTTTTT. It translates to CASSHLGLGAATGELFF.

The gene calls are TRBV5-1 and TRBJ1-1; 7 nucleotides agree with TRBD1. Trimming at V came to 2 bases and at J to 2 bases, leaving 3 bases not matched to a gene. This CDR3 is built from 14 residues. Per germline, CDR1 SGHRS and CDR2 YFSETQ. CDR3 bases: TGCGCCAGCAGCTTAGGGACAGAAAACACTGAAGCTTTCTTT. It specifies CASSLGTENTEAFF.

This clone was detected a few times. This chain links TRBV14 with TRBJ1-6, with D tentatively TRBD1 (5 bases). Germline V gene sequence: CDR1 SGHDN, CDR2 FVKESK. V was shortened by 2 bases and J by 6 bases, with 11 bases between the two germline ends. The CDR3 is made up of 15 amino acids. The CDR3 spells CASSQHDRGNSPLHF. DNA of the CDR3: TGTGCCAGCAGCCAACATGATAGGGGTAATTCACCCCTCCACTTT.

The genes are TRBV4-1 and TRBJ2-3; 9 nucleotides agree with TRBD1. This CDR3 is 16 amino acids long. Germline V gene data show CDR1 as MGHRA and CDR2 as YSYEKL. V gave up 0 bases and J gave up 6 bases; unmatched junction bases: 7. CDR3 sequence reads: CASSQEDRGVFDTQYF. The CDR3 region has the DNA TGCGCCAGCAGCCAAGAGGACAGGGGTGTATTCGATACGCAGTATTTT.

The rearrangement uses TRBV5-1 and TRBJ2-7; the match to TRBD1 covers 7 bases. Germline V CDR1 and CDR2: SGHRS, YFSETQ. The V gene end was trimmed by 4 bases and the J gene end by 2 bases; junction bases not matched to a gene: 3. CDR3 length: 13 amino acids. The CDR3 nucleotides read TGCGCCAGCAGCAGGGACAGCCCCTACGAGCAGTACTTC. Translating gives CASSRDSPYEQYF.

This clone was observed once. This rearrangement joins TRBV19 to TRBJ1-2; D not certain. The CDR3 has 14 residues. The germline CDR1 and CDR2 sequences are LNHDA and SQIVND (reference sequence). V gave up 5 bases and J gave up 5 bases, with 15 bases separating them. The CDR3 here is CASSPYRDEYGYTF. The CDR3, as DNA: TGTGCCAGTAGTCCCTATCGGGATGAGTATGGCTACACCTTC. The whole variable domain, remainder taken from reference TRBV19 and TRBJ1-2, is DGGITQSPKYLFRKEGQNVTLSCEQNLNHDAMYWYRQDPGQGLRLIYYSQIVNDFQKGDIAEGYSVSREKKESFPLTVTSAQKNPTAFYLCASSPYRDEYGYTFGSGTRLTVV.

This clone was counted only a few times. The CDR3 loop is CASSLWTGPRSNQPQHF. The CDR3 DNA sequence: TGTGCCAGCAGCCTCTGGACAGGGCCAAGGAGCAATCAGCCCCAGCATTTT. The J gene is TRBJ1-5, the V gene TRBV7-9; 8 nucleotides agree with TRBD1. With 5 bases clipped from V and 1 base from J, the junction kept 10 bases outside the gene matches. The CDR3 is 17 amino acids. Germline values: CDR1 SEHNR, CDR2 FQNEAQ (reference sequence).

This CDR3 is CASSQEHGGGSQPQHF. DNA for the CDR3: TGTGCCAGCAGCCAAGAACACGGGGGTGGAAGTCAGCCCCAGCATTTT. The chain is built from TRBV4-2 and TRBJ1-5; tentative D call: TRBD1 (5 bases). Trimming removed 0 bases at V and 6 bases at J, with 15 bases between. Germline V gives CDR1 LGHNA, CDR2 YNFKEQ. The CDR3 sequence is 16 residues long.